This is a list of T cell receptor beta chains from one sample in a study of T cell repertoires in cytomegalovirus infection. TCRdb passed the reads through MiXCR, listing each CDR3 protein once. The table lists nearly 650,000 distinct CDR3 sequences, roughly 26% of them singletons. Sequencing was carried out using CD8+ T cells from PBMCs. The receptor set was obtained from a human donor in good health (CMV status not recorded). Some clones in this sample may be carry-over from other donors' samples. CDR3s include the opening cysteine and the closing phenylalanine or tryptophan. Fields, in order: D gene, V gene, J gene, clone size, CDR3 protein, CDR3 DNA. A D gene is named only where the DNA matches it firmly. Some rows have no size entry. The others give once, few or many, or a class for an expanded clone.

>TRBD1|TRBV5-6|TRBJ2-1|few
CASSLGDGQVRNEQFF
TGTGCCAGCAGCTTGGGGGACGGACAGGTTCGCAATGAGCAGTTCTTC
>.|TRBV6-2/TRBV6-3|TRBJ2-1|.
CASSPPTPWSEQFF
TGTGCCAGCAGCCCTCCGACGCCTTGGTCGGAGCAGTTCTTC
>TRBD2|TRBV28|TRBJ2-5|once
CASSLIKRGDWETQYF
TGTGCCAGCAGTTTAATCAAGCGGGGGGATTGGGAGACCCAGTACTTC
>TRBD1|TRBV2|TRBJ1-6|many
CASSEAGQANSPLHF
TGTGCCAGCAGTGAAGCGGGACAGGCTAATTCACCCCTCCACTTT
>TRBD2|TRBV6-5|TRBJ2-1|.
CASSYSISGGGEQFF
TGTGCCAGCAGTTACTCGATCAGCGGGGGGGGCGAGCAGTTCTTC
>TRBD2|TRBV6-6|TRBJ2-1|few
CASSYSLAVDEQFF
TGTGCCAGCAGTTACTCGCTAGCGGTCGATGAGCAGTTCTTC
>.|TRBV28|TRBJ2-3|.
CASTLEGGELSTDTQYF
TGTGCCAGCACCCTGGAGGGGGGGGAACTCTCCACAGATACGCAGTATTTT
>.|TRBV29-1|TRBJ1-1|many
CSVRRAYTEAFF
TGCAGCGTTAGGAGGGCTTACACTGAAGCTTTCTTT
>.|TRBV5-3|TRBJ1-5|once
CASSLGRDPYSNQPQHF
TGTGCCAGCAGCTTGGGTCGGGATCCCTATAGCAATCAGCCCCAGCATTTT
>TRBD1|TRBV29-1|TRBJ2-6|few
CSVFVDRTTGANVLTF
TGCAGCGTGTTCGTGGACAGGACGACTGGGGCCAACGTCCTGACTTTC
>.|TRBV12-3/TRBV12-4|TRBJ2-2|.
CASFSIPGELFF
TGTGCCAGCTTTTCTATCCCCGGGGAGCTGTTTTTT
>TRBD1|TRBV29-1|TRBJ1-6|.
CSVSSDRDNSPLHF
TGCAGCGTCTCCTCTGACAGGGACAATTCACCCCTCCACTTT
>TRBD2|TRBV6-2/TRBV6-3|TRBJ2-5|.
CASSYTLAGGQETQYF
TGTGCCAGCAGTTACACGCTAGCGGGGGGGCAAGAGACCCAGTACTTC
>TRBD2|TRBV7-6|TRBJ2-1|many
CASSVLAGGSGEQFF
TGTGCCAGCAGCGTACTAGCGGGGGGGTCTGGGGAGCAGTTCTTC
>.|TRBV4-2|TRBJ2-1|few
CASSQVADEQFF
TGTGCCAGCAGCCAGGTAGCGGATGAGCAGTTCTTC
>.|TRBV20-1|TRBJ1-1|few
CSAINYRAGGTEAFF
TGCAGTGCTATCAATTACAGGGCTGGGGGCACTGAAGCTTTCTTT
>.|TRBV25-1|TRBJ2-2|few
CASSPGGSGELFF
TGTGCCAGCAGCCCCGGGGGTTCCGGGGAGCTGTTTTTT
>.|TRBV6-2/TRBV6-3|TRBJ2-1|.
CASSRWGPTLTSYNEQFF
TGTGCCAGCAGTAGGTGGGGGCCCACATTAACTTCCTACAATGAGCAGTTCTTC
>.|TRBV7-8|TRBJ1-5|.
CASSLVQGTNQPQHF
TGTGCCAGCAGCTTAGTTCAGGGGACAAATCAGCCCCAGCATTTT
>TRBD2|TRBV7-8|TRBJ2-5|.
CASSPRGGGKTQYF
TGTGCCAGCAGCCCTAGGGGCGGGGGAAAGACCCAGTACTTC
>.|TRBV7-2|TRBJ1-2|few
CASSWSTEDYGYTF
TGTGCCAGCAGCTGGTCGACAGAGGACTATGGCTACACCTTC
>TRBD2|TRBV20-1|TRBJ2-4|.
CSARDPWTSSGGRLGKNIQYF
TGCAGTGCTAGAGATCCCTGGACGTCTAGCGGGGGCCGTCTGGGCAAAAACATTCAGTACTTC
>TRBD1|TRBV5-1|TRBJ1-1|many
CASRDRGNTEAFF
TGTGCCAGCAGGGACAGGGGGAACACTGAAGCTTTCTTT
>TRBD2|TRBV6-2/TRBV6-3|TRBJ2-3|.
CASSLGTSIRWDTQYF
TGTGCCAGCAGCCTCGGGACTAGCATCAGATGGGATACGCAGTATTTT
>TRBD2|TRBV20-1|TRBJ2-3|once
CSARVFVTSGVRGTDTQYF
TGCAGTGCTAGAGTTTTTGTGACTAGCGGGGTGAGGGGCACAGATACGCAGTATTTT
>.|TRBV5-8|TRBJ2-3|.
CASSFKPGIADTQYF
TGTGCCAGCAGCTTTAAACCAGGGATCGCAGATACGCAGTATTTT
>.|TRBV6-6|TRBJ2-1|many
CASSYSPEPPDNEQFF
TGTGCCAGCAGTTACTCGCCAGAGCCCCCTGACAATGAGCAGTTCTTC
>TRBD1|TRBV29-1|TRBJ2-1|few
CSVATGEVVYNEQFF
TGCAGCGTTGCGACAGGGGAGGTTGTTTACAATGAGCAGTTCTTC
>TRBD2|TRBV20-1|TRBJ2-1|.
CSACPWTSGGDEQFF
TGCAGTGCTTGCCCTTGGACTAGCGGGGGAGATGAGCAGTTCTTC
>.|TRBV7-3|TRBJ1-2|.
CASRRIPLDLVGGYTF
TGTGCCAGCAGACGCATCCCATTGGACCTGGTTGGGGGCTACACCTTC
>.|TRBV27|TRBJ1-1|few
CASSFGAPNTEAFF
TGTGCCAGCAGTTTCGGGGCGCCGAACACTGAAGCTTTCTTT
>.|TRBV7-9|TRBJ1-1|many
CASSPTGFRAFF
TGTGCCAGCAGCCCCACCGGATTTCGGGCTTTCTTT
>.|TRBV6-5|TRBJ2-1|many
CASGLAFYNEQFF
TGTGCCAGCGGGCTAGCCTTCTACAATGAGCAGTTCTTC
>.|TRBV20-1|TRBJ2-2|many
CSARDNLVGELFF
TGCAGTGCTAGAGATAACTTAGTCGGGGAGCTGTTTTTT
>.|TRBV25-1|TRBJ2-1|few
CASGSGGGARGYNEQFF
TGTGCCAGCGGGTCGGGTGGGGGGGCGAGGGGCTACAATGAGCAGTTCTTC
>.|TRBV4-3|TRBJ1-1|few
CASSPGFSDAGEAFF
TGCGCCAGCAGCCCAGGGTTTTCAGACGCTGGTGAAGCTTTCTTT
>TRBD1|TRBV12-5|TRBJ1-1|.
CASGLVPFGQGAKFVGTEAFF
TGTGCTAGTGGTTTGGTACCATTTGGACAGGGGGCGAAGTTCGTCGGCACTGAAGCTTTCTTT
>.|TRBV27|TRBJ2-3|few
CASSQRARGDTQYF
TGTGCCAGCAGTCAAAGGGCGCGGGGAGATACGCAGTATTTT
>TRBD1|TRBV14|TRBJ1-2|.
CASSQDGGQWTDGYTF
TGTGCCAGCAGCCAAGATGGGGGACAGTGGACTGATGGCTACACCTTC
>TRBD2|TRBV6-2/TRBV6-3|TRBJ2-1|.
CASSYSLAGDDEQFF
TGTGCCAGCAGTTACTCACTAGCGGGGGATGACGAGCAGTTCTTC
>.|TRBV7-6|TRBJ2-2|many
CASSLVLHVTNTGELFF
TGTGCCAGCAGCTTAGTCCTTCACGTGACGAACACCGGGGAGCTGTTTTTT
>TRBD2|TRBV7-9|TRBJ2-1|.
CAGYNERGDYNEQFF
TGTGCCGGGTACAACGAGCGGGGGGACTACAATGAGCAGTTCTTC
>.|TRBV2|TRBJ1-6|few
CASTPGRNSPLHF
TGTGCCAGCACCCCGGGGAGAAATTCACCCCTCCACTTT